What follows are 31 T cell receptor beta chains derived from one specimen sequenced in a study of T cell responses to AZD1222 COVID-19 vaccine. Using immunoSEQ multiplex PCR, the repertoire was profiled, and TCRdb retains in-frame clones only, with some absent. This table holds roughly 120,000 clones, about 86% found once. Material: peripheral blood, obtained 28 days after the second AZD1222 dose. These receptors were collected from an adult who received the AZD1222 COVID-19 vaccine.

The CDR3 DNA is TGTGCCAGCAGTGACGGTCTGGGGGCAGATACGCAGTATTTT. Protein sequence: CASSDGLGADTQYF. The V and J genes are TRBV6-4 and TRBJ2-3, with D perhaps being TRBD1 or TRBD2 (5 bases each). Trimming pared 2 bases from V and 4 bases from J, leaving 10 bases between. The CDR3 contains 14 residues. Germline V gives CDR1 MRHNA, CDR2 SNTAGT.

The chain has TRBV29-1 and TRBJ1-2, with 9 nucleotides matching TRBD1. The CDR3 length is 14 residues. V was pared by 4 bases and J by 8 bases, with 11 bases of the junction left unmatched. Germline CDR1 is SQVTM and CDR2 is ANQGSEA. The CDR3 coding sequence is TGCAGCGTTGGGACAGGACAGGGGACTTTGGGCTACACCTTC. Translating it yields CSVGTGQGTLGYTF. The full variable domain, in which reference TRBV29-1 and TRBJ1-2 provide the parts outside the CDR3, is SAVISQKPSRDICQRGTSLTIQCQVDSQVTMMFWYRQQPGQSLTLIATANQGSEATYESGFVIDKFPISRPNLTFSTLTVSNMSPEDSSIYLCSVGTGQGTLGYTFGSGTRLTVV.

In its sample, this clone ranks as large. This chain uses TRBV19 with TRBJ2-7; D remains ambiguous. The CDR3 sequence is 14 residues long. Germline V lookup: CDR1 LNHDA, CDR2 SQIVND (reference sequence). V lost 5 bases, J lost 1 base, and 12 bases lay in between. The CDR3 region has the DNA TGTGCCAGTAGTCCGGCGCAAGCATCCTACGAGCAGTACTTC. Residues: CASSPAQASYEQYF.

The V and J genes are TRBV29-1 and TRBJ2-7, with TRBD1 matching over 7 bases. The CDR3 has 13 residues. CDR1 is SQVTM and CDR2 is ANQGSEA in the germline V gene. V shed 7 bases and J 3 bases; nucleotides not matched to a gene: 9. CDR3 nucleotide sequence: TGCAGCGCCCGCACGGGACAGCTCTACGAGCAGTACTTC. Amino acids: CSARTGQLYEQYF.

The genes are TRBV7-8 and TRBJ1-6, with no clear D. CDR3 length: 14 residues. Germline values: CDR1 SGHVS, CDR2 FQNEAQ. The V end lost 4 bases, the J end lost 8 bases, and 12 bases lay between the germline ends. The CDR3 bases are TGTGCCAGCAGCTCACAGACCCGGGATTCACCCCTCCACTTT. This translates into CASSSQTRDSPLHF.

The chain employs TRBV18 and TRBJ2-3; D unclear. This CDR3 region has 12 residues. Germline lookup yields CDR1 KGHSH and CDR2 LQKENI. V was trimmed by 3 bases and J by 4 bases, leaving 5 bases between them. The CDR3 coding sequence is TGTGCCAGCTCACCGGATTCAGATACGCAGTATTTT. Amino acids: CASSPDSDTQYF.

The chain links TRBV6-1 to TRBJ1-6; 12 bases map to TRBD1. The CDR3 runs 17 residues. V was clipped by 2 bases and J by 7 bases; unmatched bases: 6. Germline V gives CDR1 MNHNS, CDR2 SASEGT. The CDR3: CASSEIRDRGRNSPLHF. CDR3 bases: TGTGCCAGCAGTGAAATCCGGGACAGGGGGCGAAATTCACCCCTCCACTTT.

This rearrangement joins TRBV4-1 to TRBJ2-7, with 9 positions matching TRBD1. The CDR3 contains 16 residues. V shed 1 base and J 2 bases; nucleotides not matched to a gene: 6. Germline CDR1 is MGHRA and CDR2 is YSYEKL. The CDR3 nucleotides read TGCGCCAGCAGCCAAGCTTCCGGGACAGGGACCTACGAGCAGTACTTC. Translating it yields CASSQASGTGTYEQYF.

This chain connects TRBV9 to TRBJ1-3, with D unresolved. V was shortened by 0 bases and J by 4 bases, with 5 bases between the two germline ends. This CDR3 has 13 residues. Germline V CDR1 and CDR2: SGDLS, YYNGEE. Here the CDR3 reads CASSVGDGNTIYF. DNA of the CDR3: TGTGCCAGCAGCGTAGGAGACGGAAACACCATATATTTT.

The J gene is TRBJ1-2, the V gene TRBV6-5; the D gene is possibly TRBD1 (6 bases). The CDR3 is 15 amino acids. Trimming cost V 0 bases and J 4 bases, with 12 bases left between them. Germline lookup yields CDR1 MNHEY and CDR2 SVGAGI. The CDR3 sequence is CASSYSSGAVYGYTF. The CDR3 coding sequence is TGTGCCAGCAGTTACTCTTCAGGGGCAGTCTATGGCTACACCTTC.

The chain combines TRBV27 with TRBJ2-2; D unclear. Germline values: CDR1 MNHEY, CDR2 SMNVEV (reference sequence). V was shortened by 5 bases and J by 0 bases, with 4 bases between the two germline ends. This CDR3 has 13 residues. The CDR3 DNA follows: TGTGCCAGCAGTGGAACGAACACCGGGGAGCTGTTTTTT. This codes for CASSGTNTGELFF.

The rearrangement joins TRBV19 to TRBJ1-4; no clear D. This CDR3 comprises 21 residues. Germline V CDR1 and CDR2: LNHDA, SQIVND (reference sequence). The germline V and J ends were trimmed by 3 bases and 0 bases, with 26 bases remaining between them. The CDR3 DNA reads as TGTGCCAGTAGTATTACCGCCCCGGCAATAGCTGATTCTGCAACTAATGAAAAACTGTTTTTT. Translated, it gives CASSITAPAIADSATNEKLFF. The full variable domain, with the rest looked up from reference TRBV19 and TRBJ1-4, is DGGITQSPKYLFRKEGQNVTLSCEQNLNHDAMYWYRQDPGQGLRLIYYSQIVNDFQKGDIAEGYSVSREKKESFPLTVTSAQKNPTAFYLCASSITAPAIADSATNEKLFFGSGTQLSVL.

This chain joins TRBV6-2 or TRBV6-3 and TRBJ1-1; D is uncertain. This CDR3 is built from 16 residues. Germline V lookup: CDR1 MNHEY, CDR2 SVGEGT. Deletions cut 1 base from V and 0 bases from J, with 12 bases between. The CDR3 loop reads CASSYYSGPMNTEAFF. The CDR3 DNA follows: TGTGCCAGCAGTTACTACTCTGGGCCGATGAACACTGAAGCTTTCTTT.

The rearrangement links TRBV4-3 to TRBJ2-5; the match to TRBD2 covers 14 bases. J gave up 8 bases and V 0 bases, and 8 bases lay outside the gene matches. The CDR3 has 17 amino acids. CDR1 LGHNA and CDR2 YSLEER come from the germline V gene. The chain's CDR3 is CASSQDVRTSGGFTQYF. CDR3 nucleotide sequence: TGCGCCAGCAGCCAAGATGTTAGGACTAGCGGGGGGTTTACCCAGTACTTC.

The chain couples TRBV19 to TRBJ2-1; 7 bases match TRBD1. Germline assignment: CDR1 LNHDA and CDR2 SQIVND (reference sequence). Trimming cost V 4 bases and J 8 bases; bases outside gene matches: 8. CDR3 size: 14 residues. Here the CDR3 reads CASSRSTGIDEQFF. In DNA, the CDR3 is TGTGCCAGTAGTAGATCGACAGGGATTGATGAGCAGTTCTTC.

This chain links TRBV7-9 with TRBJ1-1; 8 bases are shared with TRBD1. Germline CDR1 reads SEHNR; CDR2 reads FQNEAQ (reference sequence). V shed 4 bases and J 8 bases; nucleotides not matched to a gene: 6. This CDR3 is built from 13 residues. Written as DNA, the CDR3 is TGTGCCAGCAGCTCTACCTGGACAGGGGAAGCTTTCTTT. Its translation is CASSSTWTGEAFF. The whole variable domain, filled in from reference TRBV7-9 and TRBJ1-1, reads DTGVSQNPRHKITKRGQNVTFRCDPISEHNRLYWYRQTLGQGPEFLTYFQNEAQLEKSRLLSDRFSAERPKGSFSTLEIQRTEQGDSAMYLCASSSTWTGEAFFGQGTRLTVV.

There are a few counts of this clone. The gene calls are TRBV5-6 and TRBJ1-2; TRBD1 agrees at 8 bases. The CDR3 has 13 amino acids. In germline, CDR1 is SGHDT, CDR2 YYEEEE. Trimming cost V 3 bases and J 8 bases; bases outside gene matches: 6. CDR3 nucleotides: TGTGCCAGCAGCTCGCGGACAGGGAGGGGCTACACCTTC. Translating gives CASSSRTGRGYTF. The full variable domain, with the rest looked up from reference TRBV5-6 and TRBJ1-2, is DAGVTQSPTHLIKTRGQQVTLRCSPKSGHDTVSWYQQALGQGPQFIFQYYEEEERQRGNFPDRFSGHQFPNYSSELNVNALLLGDSALYLCASSSRTGRGYTFGSGTRLTVV.

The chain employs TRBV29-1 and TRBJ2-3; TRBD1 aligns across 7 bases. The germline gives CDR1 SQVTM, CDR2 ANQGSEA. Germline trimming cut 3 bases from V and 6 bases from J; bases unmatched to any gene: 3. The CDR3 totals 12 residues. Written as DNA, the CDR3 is TGCAGCGTTGACACAGGGGTTGATACGCAGTATTTT. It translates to CSVDTGVDTQYF.

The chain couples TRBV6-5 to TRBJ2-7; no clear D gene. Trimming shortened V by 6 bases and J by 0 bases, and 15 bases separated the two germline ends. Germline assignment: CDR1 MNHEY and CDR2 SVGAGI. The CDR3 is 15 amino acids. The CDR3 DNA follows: TGTGCCAGCAGCCTAAGTCAGGATATCTCCTACGAGCAGTACTTC. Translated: CASSLSQDISYEQYF.

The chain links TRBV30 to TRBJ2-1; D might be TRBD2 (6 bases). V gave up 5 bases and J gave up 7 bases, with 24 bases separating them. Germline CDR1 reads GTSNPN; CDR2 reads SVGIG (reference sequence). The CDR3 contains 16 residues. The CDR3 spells CAWSASSYRRGNEQFF. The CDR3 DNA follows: TGTGCCTGGTCCGCGTCCTCATATAGGAGGGGTAATGAGCAGTTCTTC.

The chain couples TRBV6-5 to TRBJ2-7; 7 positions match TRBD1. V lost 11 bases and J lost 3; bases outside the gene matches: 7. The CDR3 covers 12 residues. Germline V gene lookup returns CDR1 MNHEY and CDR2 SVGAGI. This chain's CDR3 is CAASGDSYEQYF. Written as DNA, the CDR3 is TGTGCCGCCTCCGGGGACAGCTACGAGCAGTACTTC.

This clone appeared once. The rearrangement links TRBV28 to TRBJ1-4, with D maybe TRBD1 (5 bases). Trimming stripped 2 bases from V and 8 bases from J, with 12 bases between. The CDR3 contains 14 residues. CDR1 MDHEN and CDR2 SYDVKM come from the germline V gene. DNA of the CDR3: TGTGCCAGCAGTTTAAGGGGCGGAGTGGAAAAACTGTTTTTT. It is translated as CASSLRGGVEKLFF.

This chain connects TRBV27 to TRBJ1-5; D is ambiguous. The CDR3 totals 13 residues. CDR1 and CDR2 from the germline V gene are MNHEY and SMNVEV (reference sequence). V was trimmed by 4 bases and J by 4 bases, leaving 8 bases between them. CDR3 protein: CASSSARNQPQHF. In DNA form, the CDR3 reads TGTGCCAGCAGTTCGGCAAGGAATCAGCCCCAGCATTTT.

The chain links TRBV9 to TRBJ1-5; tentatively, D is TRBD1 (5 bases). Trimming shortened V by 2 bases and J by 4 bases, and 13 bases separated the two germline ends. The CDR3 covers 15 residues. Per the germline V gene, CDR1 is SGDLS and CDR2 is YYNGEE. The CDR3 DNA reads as TGTGCCAGCAGCGTTTCGGGGGAGGGAAATCAGCCCCAGCATTTT. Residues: CASSVSGEGNQPQHF.

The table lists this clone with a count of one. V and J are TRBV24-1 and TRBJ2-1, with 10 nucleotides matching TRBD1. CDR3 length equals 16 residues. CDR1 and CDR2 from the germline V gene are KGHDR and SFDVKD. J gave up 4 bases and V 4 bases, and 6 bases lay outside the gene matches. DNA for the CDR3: TGTGCCACCAGTGACCCGACAGGGGGCCTATACAATGAGCAGTTCTTC. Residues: CATSDPTGGLYNEQFF.

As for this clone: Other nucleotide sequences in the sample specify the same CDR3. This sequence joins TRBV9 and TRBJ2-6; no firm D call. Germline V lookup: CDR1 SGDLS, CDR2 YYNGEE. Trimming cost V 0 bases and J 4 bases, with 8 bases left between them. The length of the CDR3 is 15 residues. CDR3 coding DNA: TGTGCCAGCAGCGTAGGCGGCGGCGGGGCCAACGTCCTGACTTTC. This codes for CASSVGGGGANVLTF.

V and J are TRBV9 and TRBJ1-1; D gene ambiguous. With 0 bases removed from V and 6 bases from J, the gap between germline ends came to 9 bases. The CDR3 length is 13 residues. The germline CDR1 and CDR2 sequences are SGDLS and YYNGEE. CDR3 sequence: CASSVDLRPEAFF. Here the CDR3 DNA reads TGTGCCAGCAGCGTAGATCTGAGACCTGAAGCTTTCTTT.

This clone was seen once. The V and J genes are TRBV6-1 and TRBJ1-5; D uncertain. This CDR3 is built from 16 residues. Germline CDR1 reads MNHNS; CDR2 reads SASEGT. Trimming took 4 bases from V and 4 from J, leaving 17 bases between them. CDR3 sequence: CASSAQHSGRNQPQHF. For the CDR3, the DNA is TGTGCCAGCAGTGCACAGCACAGTGGACGAAATCAGCCCCAGCATTTT.

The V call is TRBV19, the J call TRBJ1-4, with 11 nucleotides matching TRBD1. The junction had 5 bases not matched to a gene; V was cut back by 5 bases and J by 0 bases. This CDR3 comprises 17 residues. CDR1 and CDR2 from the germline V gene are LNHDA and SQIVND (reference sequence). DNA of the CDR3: TGTGCCAGTAGTCCGGGACAGGGGGTTGCAACTAATGAAAAACTGTTTTTT. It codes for CASSPGQGVATNEKLFF.

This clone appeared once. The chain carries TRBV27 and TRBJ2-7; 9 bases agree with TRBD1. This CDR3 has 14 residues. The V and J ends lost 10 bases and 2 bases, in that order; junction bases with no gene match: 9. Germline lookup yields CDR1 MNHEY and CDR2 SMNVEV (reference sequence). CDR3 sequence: CATKTGTGPYEQYF. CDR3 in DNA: TGTGCCACCAAAACGGGGACAGGGCCCTACGAGCAGTACTTC.

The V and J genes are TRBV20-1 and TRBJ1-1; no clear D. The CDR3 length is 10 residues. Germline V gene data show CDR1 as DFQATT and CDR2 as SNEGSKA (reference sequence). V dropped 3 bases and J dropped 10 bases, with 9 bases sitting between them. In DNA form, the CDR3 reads TGCAGTGCTAGTAGGGAAATAGCTTTCTTT. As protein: CSASREIAFF.